The 25 T cell receptor beta chains in this list originate from one sample, sequenced in a study of T cell clonotyping in hematopoietic cell transplantation. Specified time point: recipient sample about 28 days before transplant, after cytoreduction. Sequencing was performed with immunoSEQ multiplex PCR; in TCRdb, only in-frame clones are kept and a portion is missing. Among 15,000 to 20,000 clones, roughly 86% were seen once, and the ten largest hold roughly 8%. The source material was peripheral blood mononuclear cells, sampled before stem cell transplant. These receptors all come from a man aged 45-60 years with acute myeloid leukemia. Some clones in this sample may be carry-over from other donors' samples.

This rearrangement joins TRBV28 to TRBJ2-7, with D perhaps TRBD2 (5 bases). Deletions cut 7 bases from V and 0 bases from J, with 16 bases between. Germline values: CDR1 MDHEN, CDR2 SYDVKM. This CDR3 is 15 amino acids long. CDR3 amino acids: CASNPVGESSYEQYF. CDR3 bases: TGTGCCAGCAACCCTGTCGGGGAGAGCTCCTACGAGCAGTACTTC.

The genes are TRBV9 and TRBJ1-2, with a tentative D call TRBD1 (5 bases). Trimming stripped 4 bases from V and 4 bases from J, with 17 bases between. Germline values: CDR1 SGDLS, CDR2 YYNGEE. The CDR3 is 15 amino acids. This CDR3 is CASSPRGGDFYGYTF. CDR3 sequence (DNA): TGTGCCAGCAGCCCGCGGGGCGGTGACTTCTATGGCTACACCTTC.

In its sample, this clone was seen a few times. The chain recombines TRBV19 with TRBJ2-1, with D possibly matching TRBD1 (5 bases). The CDR3 is 11 residues long. V lost 8 bases and J lost 8, with 10 bases in between. In germline, CDR1 is LNHDA, CDR2 SQIVND (reference sequence). As DNA, the CDR3 is TGTGCCAGTGGGATAGGGGATGAGCAGTTCTTC. It encodes CASGIGDEQFF.

This sequence joins TRBV19 and TRBJ1-6, with 11 positions matching TRBD1. The length of the CDR3 is 18 residues. V lost 3 bases and J lost 6; bases outside the gene matches: 10. In germline, CDR1 is LNHDA, CDR2 SQIVND (reference sequence). CDR3 sequence reads: CASSMSVGTGGSNSPLHF. In nucleotides, the CDR3 is TGTGCCAGTAGTATGTCCGTCGGGACAGGGGGTTCTAATTCACCCCTCCACTTT. Complete variable domain (other parts from reference TRBV19 and TRBJ1-6): DGGITQSPKYLFRKEGQNVTLSCEQNLNHDAMYWYRQDPGQGLRLIYYSQIVNDFQKGDIAEGYSVSREKKESFPLTVTSAQKNPTAFYLCASSMSVGTGGSNSPLHFGNGTRLTVT.

The CDR3 coding sequence is TGTGCCAGCAGTCGTAGGGTTTTGGGCAGGGGTCGGAATGAGCAGTTCTTC. Translating it yields CASSRRVLGRGRNEQFF. V gene TRBV7-2 combines with J gene TRBJ2-1; D perhaps matches TRBD1 (6 bases). V lost 6 bases and J lost 7, with 25 bases in between. There are 17 residues in the CDR3. Per germline, CDR1 SGHTA and CDR2 FQGNSA.

The V and J genes are TRBV10-2 and TRBJ2-7, with TRBD2 matching 13 bases. Per germline, CDR1 WSHSY and CDR2 SAAADI. Trimming removed 0 bases from V and 4 bases from J; junction bases left unmatched: 3. There are 16 residues in the CDR3. CDR3 nucleotides: TGCGCCAGCAGTGAGTCAGGGACTAGCGGGAATTACGAGCAGTACTTC. Protein sequence: CASSESGTSGNYEQYF.

The rearrangement uses TRBV19 and TRBJ1-2, with TRBD1 matching 10 bases. Looked up from germline, CDR1 is LNHDA and CDR2 is SQIVND (reference sequence). J lost 10 bases, V lost 2 bases, and 7 bases had no gene match. The CDR3 extends over 14 amino acids. In DNA form, the CDR3 reads TGTGCCAGTAGTATACTGGGGACAGGGGAGGACTACACCTTC. It yields the protein CASSILGTGEDYTF.

The genes are TRBV10-3 and TRBJ2-2; D call uncertain. Germline V CDR1 and CDR2: ENHRY, SYGVKD. The V end lost 5 bases, the J end lost 5 bases, and 6 bases lay between the germline ends. CDR3 length equals 12 residues. CDR3 DNA sequence: TGTGCCATCAGTCCCGCGACCGGGGAGCTGTTTTTT. Its translation: CAISPATGELFF.

In DNA form, the CDR3 reads TGCAGCGCCTCGAACAATGAGCAGTTCTTC. This encodes CSASNNEQFF. The chain recombines TRBV29-1 with TRBJ2-1; no firm D call. In germline, CDR1 is SQVTM, CDR2 ANQGSEA. This CDR3 has 10 amino acids. Trimming left V 7 bases short and J 5 bases short, with 6 bases between.

This clone was recorded only once. The rearrangement links TRBV7-6 to TRBJ2-5; 14 nucleotides agree with TRBD2. Per germline, CDR1 SGHVS and CDR2 FNYEAQ. J gave up 2 bases and V 1 base, and 9 bases lay outside the gene matches. The CDR3 runs 19 residues. The CDR3 region has the DNA TGTGCCAGCAGCTTAGGACTGACTAGCGGGGGGGCGAATCAAGAGACCCAGTACTTC. This translates into CASSLGLTSGGANQETQYF. Full variable domain (remainder filled in from reference TRBV7-6 and TRBJ2-5): GAGVSQSPRYKVTKRGQDVALRCDPISGHVSLYWYRQALGQGPEFLTYFNYEAQQDKSGLPNDRFSAERPEGSISTLTIQRTEQRDSAMYRCASSLGLTSGGANQETQYFGPGTRLLVL.

This chain joins TRBV6-5 and TRBJ1-2, with D possibly TRBD1 on 5 matching bases. V dropped 5 bases and J dropped 5 bases, with 18 bases sitting between them. CDR1 MNHEY and CDR2 SVGAGI come from the germline V gene. The CDR3 is made up of 15 amino acids. The CDR3 reads CASSRKGGAGYGYTF. The CDR3 DNA reads as TGTGCCAGCAGTCGAAAGGGAGGGGCGGGTTATGGCTACACCTTC.

The rearrangement joins TRBV27 to TRBJ1-4; D not certain. Deletions cut 1 base from V and 5 bases from J, with 14 bases between. This CDR3 has 16 residues. Per germline, CDR1 MNHEY and CDR2 SMNVEV (reference sequence). CDR3 nucleotides: TGTGCCAGCAGTTTATTCTCCGGTCTTCCCAATGAAAAACTGTTTTTT. It specifies CASSLFSGLPNEKLFF.

The chain couples TRBV10-3 to TRBJ1-1, with TRBD1 as a possible D gene (5 bases). CDR3 size: 15 residues. Germline CDR1 reads ENHRY; CDR2 reads SYGVKD. With 4 bases removed from V and 4 bases from J, the gap between germline ends came to 16 bases. The CDR3 DNA follows: TGTGCCATCAGTGGCGGGAGGGGAGTTGGCACTGAAGCTTTCTTT. It translates to CAISGGRGVGTEAFF.

The gene calls are TRBV7-2 and TRBJ1-1; D unclear. CDR3 length: 13 residues. The V gene's germline CDR1 is SGHTA and CDR2 FQGNSA. Trimming removed 0 bases from V and 2 bases from J, with 4 bases in between. Here the CDR3 DNA reads TGTGCCAGCAGCTTAGCGACCAACACTGAAGCTTTCTTT. This gives the protein CASSLATNTEAFF.

The chain recombines TRBV13 with TRBJ1-2; no clear D. CDR3 length: 14 amino acids. Trimming took off 1 base at V and 2 bases at J, with 8 bases between the two ends. Germline-derived CDR1 and CDR2 are PRHDT and FYEKMQ (reference sequence). The CDR3 sequence is CASSLERLNYGYTF. DNA of the CDR3: TGTGCCAGCAGCTTAGAAAGGCTAAACTATGGCTACACCTTC.

The CDR3 protein is CASSPGGANTEAFF. The CDR3 DNA sequence: TGTGCCAGCAGCCCCGGCGGGGCGAACACTGAAGCTTTCTTT. The chain carries TRBV4-2 and TRBJ1-1; D is possibly TRBD1 (5 bases). From germline, CDR1 is LGHNA and CDR2 YNFKEQ. The CDR3 has 14 amino acids. Trimming pared 4 bases from V and 1 base from J, leaving 10 bases between.

V is TRBV29-1 and J is TRBJ2-7, with 7 bases fitting TRBD1. Trimming at V came to 7 bases and at J to 2 bases, leaving 5 bases not matched to a gene. CDR3 size: 12 residues. Germline CDR1 is SQVTM and CDR2 is ANQGSEA. For the CDR3, the DNA is TGCAGCGCCACGGGACAGACCTACGAGCAGTACTTC. Its protein product is CSATGQTYEQYF.

The chain carries TRBV27 and TRBJ1-2; 8 bases map to TRBD1. CDR3 length: 15 residues. Germline V gene lookup returns CDR1 MNHEY and CDR2 SMNVEV (reference sequence). The V segment lost 6 bases and the J segment 4 bases; nucleotides outside the gene matches: 10. The CDR3 sequence: CASRRTGSTFYGYTF. The DNA of the CDR3 is TGTGCCAGCAGACGGACAGGGTCTACGTTCTATGGCTACACCTTC.

V gene TRBV7-9 combines with J gene TRBJ1-2; 8 nucleotides line up with TRBD1. In germline, CDR1 is SEHNR, CDR2 FQNEAQ (reference sequence). The CDR3 totals 17 residues. V lost 0 bases, J lost 0 bases, and 6 bases stayed unmatched. CDR3 DNA sequence: TGTGCCAGCAGCTTAGCGAGTGGACAGGGACCTAACTATGGCTACACCTTC. It encodes CASSLASGQGPNYGYTF.

The genes are TRBV28 and TRBJ1-5; the match to TRBD1 covers 10 bases. Germline loops: CDR1 MDHEN, CDR2 SYDVKM. Trimming cost V 7 bases and J 6 bases; bases outside gene matches: 9. The CDR3 extends over 15 amino acids. The CDR3 region has the DNA TGTGCCAGCACCACCGGGACAGGGGTCGGTCAGCCCCAGCATTTT. This translates into CASTTGTGVGQPQHF. Using reference TRBV28 and TRBJ1-5 for the parts outside the CDR3, the full variable domain is DVKVTQSSRYLVKRTGEKVFLECVQDMDHENMFWYRQDPGLGLRLIYFSYDVKMKEKGDIPEGYSVSREKKERFSLILESASTNQTSMYLCASTTGTGVGQPQHFGDGTRLSIL.

The V and J genes are TRBV7-9 and TRBJ2-7; D is unclear. The CDR3 covers 14 residues. V was cut by 3 bases and J by 0 bases, with 9 bases left in between. Germline CDR1 reads SEHNR; CDR2 reads FQNEAQ (reference sequence). DNA of the CDR3: TGTGCCAGCAGCTTCTTCCCAGACTCCTACGAGCAGTACTTC. It encodes CASSFFPDSYEQYF.

The V call is TRBV6-5, the J call TRBJ1-4; 7 positions match TRBD1. V trimming: 8 bases; J trimming: 5 bases; junction bases outside the gene matches: 5. The germline V gene has CDR1 MNHEY and CDR2 SVGAGI. The CDR3 is 13 amino acids. In nucleotides, the CDR3 is TGTGCCAGCTGGGACAGAACGAATGAAAAACTGTTTTTT. Translation: CASWDRTNEKLFF.

In regard to this clone: One end of the junction is discordant with germline, which a read error may explain. This chain links TRBV6-6 with TRBJ1-1; D is uncertain. The V gene's germline CDR1 is MNHNY and CDR2 SVGAGI (reference sequence). The CDR3 contains 16 residues. CDR3 sequence reads: CASSSTSRTGNAEAFF. The DNA for the CDR3 is TGTGCCAGCAGTTCCACTTCTAGGACGGGGAACGCTGAAGCTTTCTTT.

The chain employs TRBV16 and TRBJ1-5, with D unclear. Trimming stripped 0 bases from V and 0 bases from J, with 3 bases between. Germline values: CDR1 KGHSY, CDR2 FQNENV. This CDR3 region has 14 residues. This CDR3 is CASSQSTSNQPQHF. The DNA for the CDR3 is TGTGCCAGCAGCCAATCGACTAGCAATCAGCCCCAGCATTTT.

The J gene is TRBJ2-1, the V gene TRBV5-1; no clear D. V was cut by 2 bases and J by 0 bases, with 9 bases left in between. Per germline, CDR1 SGHRS and CDR2 YFSETQ. The CDR3 runs 15 residues. The CDR3 region is CASSFPGLSYNEQFF. DNA for the CDR3: TGCGCCAGCAGCTTTCCGGGCCTCTCCTACAATGAGCAGTTCTTC.